Listed here are 20 T cell receptor beta chains from one sample, sequenced in a study of shared clonotypes between healthy human individuals. The repertoire was sequenced with immunoSEQ multiplex PCR; TCRdb's copy has only in-frame clones and lacks some. The table includes 470,000 or so clones, more than 65% detected once. The sequenced material came from PBMCs. The receptors come from a woman aged 40 to 49 in good health. Some clones in this sample may be carry-over from other donors' samples.

CDR3 sequence (DNA): TGTGCCACCAGCGCCTGGCCGGGAGCGGGGGAGCTGTTTTTT. As protein: CATSAWPGAGELFF. This chain joins TRBV15 and TRBJ2-2; a possible D gene is TRBD2 (6 bases). V was cut by 5 bases and J by 8 bases, with 15 bases left in between. Germline-derived CDR1 and CDR2 are LNHNV and YYDKDF (reference sequence). The CDR3 is 14 residues long.

This clone was counted at least ten times. The chain joins TRBV2 to TRBJ2-5; 7 bases map to TRBD1. The J call may be incorrect, as the DNA end agrees better with TRBJ2-7. Per the germline V gene, CDR1 is SNHLY and CDR2 is FYNNEI. The CDR3 runs to 13 residues. The CDR3, as DNA: TGTGCCAGCACCCCGGGACAGACCTACGAGCAGTACTTC. Translation: CASTPGQTYEQYF.

In this sample, this clone turned up many times. This chain connects TRBV10-2 to TRBJ1-1; D ambiguous. Trimming removed 6 bases from V and 11 bases from J, with 16 bases in between. The CDR3 totals 12 residues. CDR1 is WSHSY and CDR2 is SAAADI in the germline V gene. DNA for the CDR3: TGCGCCAGCAGAGCTATGGACCAGCGGGCTTTCTTT. Encoded protein: CASRAMDQRAFF.

Comment on this clone: Only one base separates this from a far larger clonotype, so it likely reflects a read error. V is TRBV28 and J is TRBJ2-7, with TRBD2 identical over 11 bases. Germline CDR1 reads MDHEN; CDR2 reads SYDVKM. J lost 5 bases, V lost 5 bases, and 8 bases had no gene match. This CDR3 has 15 amino acids. The CDR3 here is CASSKLAGVRNEQYF. The CDR3 bases are TGTGCCAGCAGTAAACTAGCGGGAGTGCGTAACGAGCAGTACTTC.

This clone was detected only a few times. Possible read error: a much larger clone is one base away. The sample contains more than one DNA sequence encoding this CDR3. The chain recombines TRBV15 with TRBJ2-5; D uncertain. The CDR3 totals 15 residues. Looked up from germline, CDR1 is LNHNV and CDR2 is YYDKDF (reference sequence). Trimming removed 0 bases from V and 2 bases from J, with 10 bases in between. CDR3 in DNA: TGTGCCACCAGCAGAGATCCACAGCAACAAGAGACCCAGTACTTC. Translation: CATSRDPQQQETQYF.

The J gene is TRBJ2-7, the V gene TRBV6-6; no clear D. Per germline, CDR1 MNHNY and CDR2 SVGAGI (reference sequence). The CDR3 spans 14 residues. The V end was cut by 2 bases, the J end by 3 bases, with 11 bases between. The CDR3 here is CASSYVRSGYEQYF. CDR3 coding DNA: TGTGCCAGCAGTTACGTCAGGTCGGGCTACGAGCAGTACTTC.

V usage is TRBV27 and J usage is TRBJ1-1; the D gene is possibly TRBD1 (5 bases). CDR1 MNHEY and CDR2 SMNVEV come from the germline V gene (reference sequence). Between the trimmed V and J ends, which lost 1 base and 1 base, there was a span of 7 bases. CDR3 length equals 14 residues. This chain's CDR3 is CASSLWGGNTEAFF. CDR3 DNA: TGTGCCAGCAGTTTATGGGGGGGGAACACTGAAGCTTTCTTT.

This clone has only a few counts. The same CDR3 is also encoded by other DNA sequences in this sample. The chain combines TRBV5-1 with TRBJ2-5; 8 bases match TRBD1. Germline lookup yields CDR1 SGHRS and CDR2 YFSETQ. There are 14 residues in the CDR3. The junction had 5 bases not matched to a gene; V was cut back by 2 bases and J by 5 bases. Here the CDR3 DNA reads TGCGCCAGCAGCTTAGGACAGGGTGAGGAGACCCAGTACTTC. It is translated as CASSLGQGEETQYF.

The CDR3 DNA reads TGCGCCAGCAGGGAGGGGAGGCGGAACACTGAAGCTTTCTTT. Amino acids: CASREGRRNTEAFF. The J gene is TRBJ1-1, the V gene TRBV5-1; tentative D call: TRBD1 (5 bases). V was pared by 5 bases and J by 1 base, with 12 bases between. The CDR3 loop spans 14 amino acids. In germline, CDR1 is SGHRS, CDR2 YFSETQ.

V and J are TRBV7-3 and TRBJ2-1; no firm D call. Per the germline V gene, CDR1 is SGHTA and CDR2 is FQGTGA. V dropped 5 bases and J dropped 4 bases, with 9 bases sitting between them. The CDR3 length is 13 residues. CDR3 coding DNA: TGTGCCAGCAGCGGCGACATATACAATGAGCAGTTCTTC. Translating it yields CASSGDIYNEQFF.

This clone has just a few counts. The chain employs TRBV7-3 and TRBJ2-7, with 11 bases that match TRBD1. The CDR3 extends over 14 amino acids. Germline CDR1 and CDR2: SGHTA and FQGTGA. The V segment lost 4 bases and the J segment 5 bases; nucleotides outside the gene matches: 4. CDR3 DNA: TGTGCCAGCAGCTGGACAGGGGGCAACGACGAGCAGTACTTC. As protein: CASSWTGGNDEQYF.

V and J are TRBV30 and TRBJ1-2, with TRBD1 as a possible D gene (5 bases). V lost 3 bases to trimming and J lost 2 bases, with 10 bases between them. Germline V gives CDR1 GTSNPN, CDR2 SVGIG (reference sequence). The CDR3 is made up of 13 amino acids. The CDR3 spells CAWRQDENYGYTF. CDR3 nucleotide sequence: TGTGCCTGGAGACAGGACGAGAACTATGGCTACACCTTC. Looking up the rest from reference TRBV30 and TRBJ1-2 gives the full variable domain: SQTIHQWPATLVQPVGSPLSLECTVEGTSNPNLYWYRQAAGRGLQLLFYSVGIGQISSEVPQNLSASRPQDRQFILSSKKLLLSDSGFYLCAWRQDENYGYTFGSGTRLTVV.

This clone has only a few counts. Within the sample, other DNA sequences also encode this same CDR3. The chain combines TRBV19 with TRBJ2-3, with TRBD1 matching over 7 bases. Germline CDR1 and CDR2: LNHDA and SQIVND (reference sequence). The length of the CDR3 is 16 residues. V shed 2 bases, J shed 0 bases, and the junction held 5 bases outside the gene matches. CDR3 in amino acids: CASSIIGTASTDTQYF. In DNA form, the CDR3 reads TGTGCCAGTAGTATAATCGGGACAGCGAGCACAGATACGCAGTATTTT.

The chain employs TRBV30 and TRBJ1-2; D gene ambiguous. The CDR3 is 13 residues long. V lost 1 base, J lost 6 bases, and 12 bases lay in between. Germline loops: CDR1 GTSNPN, CDR2 SVGIG (reference sequence). The CDR3 loop reads CAWSGGLSHGYTF. For the CDR3, the DNA is TGTGCCTGGAGTGGAGGTCTTTCTCATGGCTACACCTTC.

This clone was counted a few times. A read error likely explains this, since a far larger clone differs by one base. The chain is built from TRBV5-6 and TRBJ1-2, with D possibly TRBD1 on 6 matching bases. CDR1 SGHDT and CDR2 YYEEEE come from the germline V gene. The CDR3 consists of 13 residues. CDR3 bases: TGTGCCAGCGGCTTCTTACAGGGCTATGGCTACACCTTC. It codes for CASGFLQGYGYTF.

This clone has a single count. V usage is TRBV28 and J usage is TRBJ2-7, with D unclear. Trimming removed 6 bases at V and 3 bases at J, with 9 bases between. The CDR3 runs 12 residues. Germline CDR1 is MDHEN and CDR2 is SYDVKM. CDR3 nucleotides: TGTGCCAGCAGGTTTGGGTTCTACGAGCAGTACTTC. Protein: CASRFGFYEQYF.

V and J are TRBV18 and TRBJ2-1; 11 bases agree with TRBD2. The germline V gene encodes CDR1 KGHSH and CDR2 LQKENI. The CDR3 length is 15 residues. J gave up 10 bases and V 3 bases, and 8 bases lay outside the gene matches. CDR3: CASSPPSGRRGEQFF. CDR3 nucleotide sequence: TGTGCCAGCTCACCTCCTAGCGGGAGGCGGGGGGAGCAGTTCTTC.

With regard to this clone: The likely explanation is a read error, given a far larger clone one base away. The chain uses TRBV28 and TRBJ2-7; the D gene is possibly TRBD1 (7 bases). V lost 6 bases to trimming and J lost 7 bases, with 16 bases between them. Germline V gives CDR1 MDHEN, CDR2 SYDVKM. The CDR3 is 13 amino acids. The CDR3 loop is CASRYPQGREQYF. Written as DNA, the CDR3 is TGTGCCAGCAGATACCCACAGGGGAGGGAGCAGTACTTC. Complete variable domain (other parts from reference TRBV28 and TRBJ2-7): DVKVTQSSRYLVKRTGEKVFLECVQDMDHENMFWYRQDPGLGLRLIYFSYDVKMKEKGDIPEGYSVSREKKERFSLILESASTNQTSMYLCASRYPQGREQYFGPGTRLTVT.

This clone was counted only a few times. J is TRBJ2-2 and V is TRBV7-9; either TRBD1 or TRBD2 may fit D (5 bases each). CDR3 size: 13 residues. V was pared by 7 bases and J by 4 bases, with 10 bases between. The germline V gene encodes CDR1 SEHNR and CDR2 FQNEAQ (reference sequence). CDR3 sequence (DNA): TGTGCCAGCACCAGGGCGGGCACCGGGGAGCTGTTTTTT. Translation gives CASTRAGTGELFF.

The chain has TRBV9 and TRBJ2-1, with D uncertain. The V end lost 0 bases, the J end lost 3 bases, and 7 bases lay between the germline ends. Germline V gene sequence: CDR1 SGDLS, CDR2 YYNGEE. CDR3 size: 14 residues. CDR3 bases: TGTGCCAGCAGCGTAGAGGAACTCTACAATGAGCAGTTCTTC. Protein sequence: CASSVEELYNEQFF.